These 9 T cell receptor beta chains came from one sample sequenced in a study of T cell repertoires in cytomegalovirus infection. TCRdb independently ran MiXCR on the reads; one entry per CDR3 protein. Of around 330,000 distinct CDR3 sequences in the sample, roughly a sixth are singletons; the top ten hold around 11%. The sample consisted of PBMCs. Receptors were obtained from a human donor in good health (CMV status not recorded). Some clones in this sample may be carry-over from other donors' samples.

As concerns this clonotype: At one boundary the junction diverges from the germline segment, which might be a read error. The V and J genes are TRBV6-2 or TRBV6-3 and TRBJ1-2, with 7 bases matching TRBD1. The CDR3 is 14 amino acids. From germline, CDR1 is MNHEY and CDR2 SVGEGT. CDR3 coding DNA: TGTGTCAGCAGGCCTACCGGGACAGACTATGGCTACACCTTC. Protein: CVSRPTGTDYGYTF.

This clonotype was observed at least ten times. This chain links TRBV7-2 with TRBJ2-5, with D perhaps assigned TRBD1 or TRBD2 (6 bases each). The CDR3 runs to 15 residues. Germline assignment: CDR1 SGHTA and CDR2 FQGNSA. Trimming left V 5 bases short and J 4 bases short, with 17 bases between. This CDR3 reads CASSQRGGQGETQYF. CDR3 coding DNA: TGTGCCAGCAGCCAAAGAGGGGGGCAGGGAGAGACCCAGTACTTC.

The genes are TRBV10-3 and TRBJ2-1; no reliable D call. From germline, CDR1 is ENHRY and CDR2 SYGVKD. CDR3 size: 11 residues. Trimming cost V 4 bases and J 9 bases, with 7 bases left between them. The CDR3 loop reads CAISGNFEQFF. DNA of the CDR3: TGTGCCATCAGTGGAAACTTTGAGCAGTTCTTC.

V and J are TRBV10-3 and TRBJ1-5, with D possibly being TRBD1 (6 bases). V was trimmed by 10 bases and J by 0 bases, leaving 22 bases between them. CDR1 and CDR2 (germline): ENHRY, SYGVKD. The CDR3 length is 17 residues. The CDR3 nucleotides read TGTGCCACTCGTGGGTGGACAGAAGCATATAGCAATCAGCCCCAGCATTTT. Amino acid sequence: CATRGWTEAYSNQPQHF.

The rearrangement links TRBV7-3 to TRBJ1-5; D gene ambiguous. The germline CDR1 and CDR2 sequences are SGHTA and FQGTGA. The length of the CDR3 is 16 residues. Trimming cost V 9 bases and J 0 bases, with 18 bases left between them. The CDR3 sequence is CARTGKGGNSNQPQHF. The DNA for the CDR3 is TGTGCCAGGACCGGAAAGGGCGGGAATAGCAATCAGCCCCAGCATTTT.

This chain connects TRBV20-1 to TRBJ2-5; D uncertain. The CDR3 spans 16 residues. V was trimmed by 0 bases and J by 5 bases, leaving 19 bases between them. CDR1 and CDR2 from the germline V gene are DFQATT and SNEGSKA (reference sequence). The CDR3 loop is CSARDSVSFKEETQYF. The CDR3 DNA reads TGCAGTGCTAGAGATTCGGTTAGCTTCAAGGAGGAGACCCAGTACTTC.

This clonotype was counted at least ten times. J is TRBJ1-2 and V is TRBV7-8; D possibly corresponds to TRBD1 (5 bases). Trimming shortened V by 5 bases and J by 8 bases, and 21 bases separated the two germline ends. From germline, CDR1 is SGHVS and CDR2 FQNEAQ. The CDR3 loop spans 15 amino acids. The CDR3 reads CASSHRLIQGGGYTF. Written as DNA, the CDR3 is TGTGCCAGCAGCCACCGCCTTATCCAGGGAGGGGGCTACACCTTC.

The chain carries TRBV15 and TRBJ1-3, with D maybe TRBD1 (5 bases). Germline V gives CDR1 LNHNV, CDR2 YYDKDF (reference sequence). The V end lost 0 bases, the J end lost 2 bases, and 14 bases lay between the germline ends. This CDR3 is 17 amino acids long. The CDR3 DNA reads as TGTGCCACCAGCAGAGATAGGGGACGGGCGACTGGAAACACCATATATTTT. It specifies CATSRDRGRATGNTIYF.

The chain is built from TRBV20-1 and TRBJ2-7, with D possibly TRBD1 on 6 matching bases. CDR3 size: 11 residues. Trimming pared 2 bases from V and 6 bases from J, leaving 8 bases between. The V gene's germline CDR1 is DFQATT and CDR2 SNEGSKA (reference sequence). The chain's CDR3 is CSARNRVEQYF. DNA for the CDR3: TGCAGTGCTAGAAACAGGGTCGAGCAGTACTTC.